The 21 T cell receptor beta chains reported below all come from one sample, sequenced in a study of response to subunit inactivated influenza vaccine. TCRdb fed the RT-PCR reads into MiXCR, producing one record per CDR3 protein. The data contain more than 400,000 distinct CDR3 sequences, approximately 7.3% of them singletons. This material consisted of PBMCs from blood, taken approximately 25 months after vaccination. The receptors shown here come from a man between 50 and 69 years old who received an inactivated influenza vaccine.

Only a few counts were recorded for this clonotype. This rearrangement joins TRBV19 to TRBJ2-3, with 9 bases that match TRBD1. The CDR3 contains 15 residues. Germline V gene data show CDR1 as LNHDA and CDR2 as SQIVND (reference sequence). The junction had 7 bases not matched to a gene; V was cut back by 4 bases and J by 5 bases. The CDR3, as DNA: TGTGCCAGTAGTACCACAACAGGGGGCAGAGATACGCAGTATTTT. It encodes CASSTTTGGRDTQYF.

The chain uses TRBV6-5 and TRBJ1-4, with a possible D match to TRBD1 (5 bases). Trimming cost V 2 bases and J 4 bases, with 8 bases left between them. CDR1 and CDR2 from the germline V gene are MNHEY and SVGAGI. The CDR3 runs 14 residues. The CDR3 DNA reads TGTGCCAGCAGTTACGGCAGGGTTAATGAAAAACTGTTTTTT. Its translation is CASSYGRVNEKLFF.

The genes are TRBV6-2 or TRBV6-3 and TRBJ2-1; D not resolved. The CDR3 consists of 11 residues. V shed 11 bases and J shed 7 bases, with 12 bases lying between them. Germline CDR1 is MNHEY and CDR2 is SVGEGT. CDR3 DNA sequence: TGTGCCTTAGGCGATCCAAATGAGCAGTTCTTC. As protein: CALGDPNEQFF.

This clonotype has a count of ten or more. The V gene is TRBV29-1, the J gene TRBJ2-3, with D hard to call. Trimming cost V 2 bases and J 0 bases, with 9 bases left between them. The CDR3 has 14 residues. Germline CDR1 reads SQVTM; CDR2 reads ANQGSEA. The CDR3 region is CSVEYGGSTDTQYF. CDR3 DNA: TGCAGCGTTGAATATGGTGGGAGCACAGATACGCAGTATTTT.

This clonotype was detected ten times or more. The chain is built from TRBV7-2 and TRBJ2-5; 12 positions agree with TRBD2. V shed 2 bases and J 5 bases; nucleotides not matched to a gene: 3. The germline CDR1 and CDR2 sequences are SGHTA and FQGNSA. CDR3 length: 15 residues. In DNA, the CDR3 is TGTGCCAGCAGCTTACCGACTAGCGGGAGTGAGACCCAGTACTTC. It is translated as CASSLPTSGSETQYF.

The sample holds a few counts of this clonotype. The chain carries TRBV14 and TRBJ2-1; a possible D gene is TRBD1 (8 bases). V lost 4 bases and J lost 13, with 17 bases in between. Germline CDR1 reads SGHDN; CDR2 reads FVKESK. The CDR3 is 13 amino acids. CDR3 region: CASSRLQGGVQFF. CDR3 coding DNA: TGTGCCAGCAGCCGCCTACAGGGGGGGGTCCAGTTCTTC.

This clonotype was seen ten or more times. Here the CDR3 reads CASSEYQGATTEAFF. CDR3 bases: TGTGCCAGCAGTGAATATCAGGGGGCGACCACTGAAGCTTTCTTT. The chain uses TRBV2 and TRBJ1-1; 8 nucleotides match TRBD1. Germline CDR1 SNHLY, CDR2 FYNNEI. V was clipped by 2 bases and J by 4 bases; unmatched bases: 6. The CDR3 runs 15 residues.

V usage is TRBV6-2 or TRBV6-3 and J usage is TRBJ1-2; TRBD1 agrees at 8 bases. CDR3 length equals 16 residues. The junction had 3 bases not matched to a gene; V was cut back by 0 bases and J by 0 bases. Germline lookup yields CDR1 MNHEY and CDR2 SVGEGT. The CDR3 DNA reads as TGTGCCAGCAGTTACTCGCGGACAGGGTCTAACTATGGCTACACCTTC. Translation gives CASSYSRTGSNYGYTF.

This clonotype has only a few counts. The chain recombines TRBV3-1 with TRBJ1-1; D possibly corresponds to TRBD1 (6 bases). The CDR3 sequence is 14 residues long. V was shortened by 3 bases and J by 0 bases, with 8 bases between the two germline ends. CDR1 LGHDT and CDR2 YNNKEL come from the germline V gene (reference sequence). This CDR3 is CASSHGQLNTEAFF. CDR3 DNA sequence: TGTGCCAGCAGCCATGGACAGCTGAACACTGAAGCTTTCTTT.

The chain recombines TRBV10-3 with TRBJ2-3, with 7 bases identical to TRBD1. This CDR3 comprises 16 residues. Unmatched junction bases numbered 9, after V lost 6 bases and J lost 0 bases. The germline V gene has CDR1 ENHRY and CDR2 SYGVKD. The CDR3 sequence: CAISDTDRSSTDTQYF. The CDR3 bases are TGTGCCATCAGCGATACGGACAGGTCTAGCACAGATACGCAGTATTTT.

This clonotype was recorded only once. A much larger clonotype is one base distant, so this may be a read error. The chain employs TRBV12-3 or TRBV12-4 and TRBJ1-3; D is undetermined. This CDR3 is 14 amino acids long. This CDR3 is CASSLLGIGNPIYF. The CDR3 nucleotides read TGTGCCAGCAGTTTACTAGGGATCGGAAACCCCATATATTTT.

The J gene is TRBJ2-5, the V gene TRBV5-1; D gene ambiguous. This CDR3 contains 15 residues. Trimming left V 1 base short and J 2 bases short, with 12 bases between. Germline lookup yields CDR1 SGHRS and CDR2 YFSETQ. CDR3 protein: CASSLNGVKQETQYF. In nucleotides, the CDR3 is TGCGCCAGCAGCTTGAATGGGGTAAAACAAGAGACCCAGTACTTC. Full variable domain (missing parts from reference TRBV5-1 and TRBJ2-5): KAGVTQTPRYLIKTRGQQVTLSCSPISGHRSVSWYQQTPGQGLQFLFEYFSETQRNKGNFPGRFSGRQFSNSRSEMNVSTLELGDSALYLCASSLNGVKQETQYFGPGTRLLVL.

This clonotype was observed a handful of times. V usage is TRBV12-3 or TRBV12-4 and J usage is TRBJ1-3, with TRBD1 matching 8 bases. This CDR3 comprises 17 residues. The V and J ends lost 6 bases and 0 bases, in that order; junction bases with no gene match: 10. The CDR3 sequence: CASSLRQGSSSGNTIYF. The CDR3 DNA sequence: TGTGCCAGCAGCTTAAGACAGGGGTCTAGCTCTGGAAACACCATATATTTT.

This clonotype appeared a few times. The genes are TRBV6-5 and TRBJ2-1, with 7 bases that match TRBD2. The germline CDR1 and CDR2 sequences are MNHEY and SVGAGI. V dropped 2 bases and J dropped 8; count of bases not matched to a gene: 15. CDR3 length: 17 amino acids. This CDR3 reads CASSYAGSGGLFDEQFF. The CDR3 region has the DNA TGTGCCAGCAGTTACGCGGGATCGGGAGGACTTTTCGATGAGCAGTTCTTC.

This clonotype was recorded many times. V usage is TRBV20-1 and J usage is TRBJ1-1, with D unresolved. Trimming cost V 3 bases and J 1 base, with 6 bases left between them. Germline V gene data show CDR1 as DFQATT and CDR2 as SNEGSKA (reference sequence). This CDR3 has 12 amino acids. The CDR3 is CSASRKNTEAFF. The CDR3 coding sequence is TGCAGTGCTAGTCGCAAGAACACTGAAGCTTTCTTT.

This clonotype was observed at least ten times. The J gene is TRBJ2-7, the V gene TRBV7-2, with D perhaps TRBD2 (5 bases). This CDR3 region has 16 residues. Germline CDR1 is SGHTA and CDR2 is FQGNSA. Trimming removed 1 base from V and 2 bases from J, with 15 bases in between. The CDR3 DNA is TGTGCCAGCAGCTTAGGTAGTTCTAGCCGAACCTACGAGCAGTACTTC. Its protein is CASSLGSSSRTYEQYF.

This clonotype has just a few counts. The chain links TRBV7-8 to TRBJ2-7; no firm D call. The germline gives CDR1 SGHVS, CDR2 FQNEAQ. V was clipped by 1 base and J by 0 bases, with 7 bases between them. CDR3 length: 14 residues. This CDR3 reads CASSLGANSYEQYF. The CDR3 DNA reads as TGTGCCAGCAGCTTAGGTGCTAACTCCTACGAGCAGTACTTC.

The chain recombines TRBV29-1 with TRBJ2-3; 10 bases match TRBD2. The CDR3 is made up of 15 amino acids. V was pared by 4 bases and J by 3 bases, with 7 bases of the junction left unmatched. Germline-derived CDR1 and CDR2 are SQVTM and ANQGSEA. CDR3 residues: CSVVTSGIGTDTQYF. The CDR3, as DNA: TGCAGCGTTGTAACTAGCGGGATTGGGACAGATACGCAGTATTTT.

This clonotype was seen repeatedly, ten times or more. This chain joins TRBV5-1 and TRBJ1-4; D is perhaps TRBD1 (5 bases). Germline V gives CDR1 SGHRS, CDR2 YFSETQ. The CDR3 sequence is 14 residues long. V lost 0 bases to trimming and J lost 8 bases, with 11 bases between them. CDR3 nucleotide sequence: TGCGCCAGCAGCTTGGAACAGGCGGGGGAAAAACTGTTTTTT. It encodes CASSLEQAGEKLFF.

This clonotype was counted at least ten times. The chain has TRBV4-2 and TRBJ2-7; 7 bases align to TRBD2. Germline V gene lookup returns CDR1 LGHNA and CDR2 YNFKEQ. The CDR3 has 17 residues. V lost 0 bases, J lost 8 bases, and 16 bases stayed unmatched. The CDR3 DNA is TGTGCCAGCAGCCAAGAATCCCAGCGGGGTCTAGGTTGGCAGCAGTACTTC. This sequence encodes CASSQESQRGLGWQQYF.

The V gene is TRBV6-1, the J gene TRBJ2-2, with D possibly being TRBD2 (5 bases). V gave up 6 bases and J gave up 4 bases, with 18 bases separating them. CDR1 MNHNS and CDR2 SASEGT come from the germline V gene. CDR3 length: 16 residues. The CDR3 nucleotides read TGTGCCAGCAGGACCAACCTACAGAGCGGCACCGGGGAGCTGTTTTTT. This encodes CASRTNLQSGTGELFF.